This TCR beta chain comes out of a study of blood T cell repertoires in COVID-19. Study-wide background: There were acute and convalescent COVID-19 samples, and they came from the United States, Italy and Spain. Nucleic acid was either cDNA or gDNA, and it came from T cells, B-cell-depleted T cells, or PBMCs.

V was trimmed by 4 bases and J by 1 base, leaving 4 bases between them. The CDR3 spans 11 residues. The germline gives CDR1 SQVTM, CDR2 ANQGSEA. As handled by the study authors: Nucleated cell counts were estimated from reference gene primer amplification. TCRdb keeps only in-frame clones here, not all; method: immunoSEQ multiplex PCR. From that table come the V and J calls and clone size; the DNA was used to work out D and trimming. The table has approximately 670,000 clones, approximately 90% seen once. The sample taken for sequencing was peripheral blood. This chain uses TRBV29-1 with TRBJ1-2; no definite D call. The TCR was taken from a woman aged 18-35 years with acute or convalescent COVID-19. CDR3 in amino acids: CSVGYNYGYTF. The CDR3 bases are TGCAGCGTTGGTTATAACTATGGCTACACCTTC.